The 18 T cell receptor beta chains given below trace back to one sample, sequenced in a study of regulatory T cells in long-lasting Graves disease. Sample time point: persistent/refractory GD, antithyroid drugs over 5 years with positive TRAb. Isolated PBMC RNA provided the starting material for the TCR library. Library construction for TCR beta used iRepertoire HTBI primers and Arm-PCR of CDR3 regions. MiXCR, run by TCRdb on the multiplex PCR reads, gives a single entry per CDR3 protein. The table shows 650,000 to 700,000 distinct CDR3 sequences, with about 30% occurring only once. Sequenced here: peripheral blood mononuclear cells (PBMCs), sampled when the disease was refractory, from a patient treated with antithyroid drugs. These receptors all come from a female donor with Graves disease.

The rearrangement joins TRBV28 to TRBJ1-1; no clear D gene. The CDR3 runs 12 residues. V was shortened by 6 bases and J by 6 bases, with 11 bases between the two germline ends. Germline V gene sequence: CDR1 MDHEN, CDR2 SYDVKM. In DNA form, the CDR3 reads TGTGCCAGCAGCATTACCTGGGCTGAAGCTTTCTTT. This encodes CASSITWAEAFF.

This clonotype occurred a few times. The V call is TRBV7-2, the J call TRBJ2-7; 13 nucleotides match TRBD2. Germline-derived CDR1 and CDR2 are SGHTA and FQGNSA. CDR3 size: 16 residues. V dropped 5 bases and J dropped 4; count of bases not matched to a gene: 8. The CDR3 is CASSPRTTSGRYEQYF. As DNA, the CDR3 is TGTGCCAGCAGCCCAAGGACGACTAGCGGGAGGTACGAGCAGTACTTC.

The chain is built from TRBV7-9 and TRBJ1-1; TRBD1 might be the D (6 bases). The germline V gene has CDR1 SEHNR and CDR2 FQNEAQ (reference sequence). Trimming stripped 2 bases from V and 1 base from J, with 14 bases between. This CDR3 has 16 amino acids. The CDR3 DNA is TGTGCCAGCAGCTTATTAGGGGGATCGACGAACACTGAAGCTTTCTTT. Protein: CASSLLGGSTNTEAFF.

There are many counts of this clonotype. This chain uses TRBV28 with TRBJ2-6; 9 bases line up with TRBD1. The ends lost 6 bases at V and 2 bases at J; junction bases unmatched: 2. This CDR3 spans 15 amino acids. Germline CDR1 is MDHEN and CDR2 is SYDVKM. Here the CDR3 DNA reads TGTGCCAGCAGCCGACAGGGGGCTGGGGCCAACGTCCTGACTTTC. This gives the protein CASSRQGAGANVLTF.

The chain combines TRBV12-3 or TRBV12-4 with TRBJ1-2, with D unresolved. The germline V and J ends were trimmed by 1 base and 6 bases, with 12 bases remaining between them. The CDR3 loop spans 14 amino acids. The CDR3 protein is CASSLVRPGDGYTF. The CDR3 DNA reads TGTGCCAGCAGTTTAGTTAGGCCAGGAGATGGCTACACCTTC.

V and J are TRBV20-1 and TRBJ1-1; TRBD1 agrees at 8 bases. The CDR3 runs 16 residues. V was pared by 3 bases and J by 5 bases, with 14 bases of the junction left unmatched. Germline V gene lookup returns CDR1 DFQATT and CDR2 SNEGSKA (reference sequence). CDR3 in amino acids: CSASKPRTGRSTEAFF. In nucleotides, the CDR3 is TGCAGTGCTAGCAAACCACGGACAGGGAGATCTACTGAAGCTTTCTTT.

This clonotype has a count of ten or more. The rearrangement uses TRBV28 and TRBJ1-1; a weak D match, TRBD1 (5 bases). This CDR3 contains 17 residues. The V end was cut by 1 base, the J end by 3 bases, with 18 bases between. Germline CDR1 and CDR2: MDHEN and SYDVKM. The CDR3 spells CASSLSMFGGADTEAFF. The CDR3 DNA is TGTGCCAGCAGTTTATCGATGTTCGGGGGAGCGGACACTGAAGCTTTCTTT. Together with reference TRBV28 and TRBJ1-1, the CDR3 gives the full variable domain: DVKVTQSSRYLVKRTGEKVFLECVQDMDHENMFWYRQDPGLGLRLIYFSYDVKMKEKGDIPEGYSVSREKKERFSLILESASTNQTSMYLCASSLSMFGGADTEAFFGQGTRLTVV.

V usage is TRBV19 and J usage is TRBJ2-5, with TRBD2 identical over 10 bases. This CDR3 is 16 amino acids long. Germline V gene data show CDR1 as LNHDA and CDR2 as SQIVND (reference sequence). Trimming took 3 bases from V and 5 from J; bases not matched to a gene: 9. CDR3: CASSIGSSGSWETQYF. The CDR3 DNA sequence: TGTGCCAGTAGTATTGGCTCTAGCGGGAGCTGGGAGACCCAGTACTTC.

This chain uses TRBV6-1 with TRBJ1-6; D ambiguous. Looked up from germline, CDR1 is MNHNS and CDR2 is SASEGT. The CDR3 contains 14 residues. V lost 5 bases and J 6 bases, leaving 11 bases between the germline ends. The CDR3 region is CASSQSHSNSPLHF. CDR3 DNA sequence: TGTGCCAGCAGTCAGTCACATTCTAATTCACCCCTCCACTTT.

This clonotype was observed a handful of times. The V and J genes are TRBV7-9 and TRBJ1-5, with unresolved D. V lost 4 bases and J 6 bases, leaving 10 bases between the germline ends. Per germline, CDR1 SEHNR and CDR2 FQNEAQ (reference sequence). This CDR3 comprises 13 residues. The CDR3 region is CASSSTMGQPQHF. The DNA of the CDR3 is TGTGCCAGCAGCTCTACGATGGGTCAGCCCCAGCATTTT.

V and J are TRBV2 and TRBJ1-1; no reliable D call. V dropped 6 bases and J dropped 1 base, with 15 bases sitting between them. This CDR3 is built from 15 residues. Germline V gene lookup returns CDR1 SNHLY and CDR2 FYNNEI. Written as DNA, the CDR3 is TGTGCCAGCAGCTCCTACGAGACACAGAACACTGAAGCTTTCTTT. This translates into CASSSYETQNTEAFF. The complete variable domain, with remaining parts taken from reference TRBV2 and TRBJ1-1, reads EPEVTQTPSHQVTQMGQEVILRCVPISNHLYFYWYRQILGQKVEFLVSFYNNEISEKSEIFDDQFSVERPDGSNFTLKIRSTKLEDSAMYFCASSSYETQNTEAFFGQGTRLTVV.

In this sample, this clonotype turned up many times. The V call is TRBV12-3 or TRBV12-4, the J call TRBJ2-4; possibly TRBD2 for D (6 bases). With 3 bases removed from V and 9 bases from J, the gap between germline ends came to 12 bases. The CDR3 loop spans 13 amino acids. The CDR3 reads CASSFGSRGIQYF. As DNA, the CDR3 is TGTGCCAGCAGTTTCGGGAGTCGGGGCATTCAGTACTTC.

The V call is TRBV6-9, the J call TRBJ2-2, with TRBD1 matching 11 bases. The CDR3 has 15 amino acids. The germline V gene has CDR1 MNHGY and CDR2 SVAAGI. Trimming removed 4 bases from V and 3 bases from J; junction bases left unmatched: 1. The CDR3 sequence: CASSSGQGDTGELFF. The CDR3 nucleotides are TGTGCCAGCAGTTCGGGACAGGGGGACACCGGGGAGCTGTTTTTT.

The V call is TRBV30, the J call TRBJ2-5; D gene unclear. The germline V gene encodes CDR1 GTSNPN and CDR2 SVGIG (reference sequence). Trimming left V 2 bases short and J 5 bases short, with 12 bases between. This CDR3 spans 13 amino acids. The DNA for the CDR3 is TGTGCCTGGAGTTTTGGTTATCCGGAGACCCAGTACTTC. It codes for CAWSFGYPETQYF.

This clonotype has a count of ten or more. J is TRBJ1-5 and V is TRBV2, with D possibly matching TRBD1 (6 bases). Germline V CDR1 and CDR2: SNHLY, FYNNEI. V lost 6 bases to trimming and J lost 1 base, with 16 bases between them. The CDR3 covers 16 residues. CDR3 region: CASSGGGGWSNQPQHF. As DNA, the CDR3 is TGTGCCAGCAGCGGAGGCGGGGGCTGGAGCAATCAGCCCCAGCATTTT.

V and J are TRBV5-1 and TRBJ1-2; 7 bases match TRBD1. CDR1 and CDR2 (germline): SGHRS, YFSETQ. The V gene end was trimmed by 4 bases and the J gene end by 5 bases; junction bases not matched to a gene: 8. This CDR3 region has 14 residues. In DNA, the CDR3 is TGCGCCAGCAGCCCTGGGACAGCCAGGTATGGCTACACCTTC. It specifies CASSPGTARYGYTF. The full variable domain, its missing parts supplied by reference TRBV5-1 and TRBJ1-2, is KAGVTQTPRYLIKTRGQQVTLSCSPISGHRSVSWYQQTPGQGLQFLFEYFSETQRNKGNFPGRFSGRQFSNSRSEMNVSTLELGDSALYLCASSPGTARYGYTFGSGTRLTVV.

The chain joins TRBV4-1 to TRBJ2-3; 9 nucleotides line up with TRBD1. Trimming removed 3 bases from V and 6 bases from J; junction bases left unmatched: 10. This CDR3 contains 16 residues. CDR1 and CDR2 from the germline V gene are MGHRA and YSYEKL. In nucleotides, the CDR3 is TGCGCCAGCAGCCAGATCGGGACAGGGCCTTCGGATACGCAGTATTTT. Translated: CASSQIGTGPSDTQYF.

This chain uses TRBV29-1 with TRBJ1-2; maybe TRBD1 (6 bases). Trimming cost V 4 bases and J 4 bases, with 13 bases left between them. CDR1 is SQVTM, CDR2 ANQGSEA, per germline. CDR3 length equals 13 residues. The DNA for the CDR3 is TGCAGCGTTGGGAGGACAGACCCCTATGGCTACACCTTC. Its protein is CSVGRTDPYGYTF.